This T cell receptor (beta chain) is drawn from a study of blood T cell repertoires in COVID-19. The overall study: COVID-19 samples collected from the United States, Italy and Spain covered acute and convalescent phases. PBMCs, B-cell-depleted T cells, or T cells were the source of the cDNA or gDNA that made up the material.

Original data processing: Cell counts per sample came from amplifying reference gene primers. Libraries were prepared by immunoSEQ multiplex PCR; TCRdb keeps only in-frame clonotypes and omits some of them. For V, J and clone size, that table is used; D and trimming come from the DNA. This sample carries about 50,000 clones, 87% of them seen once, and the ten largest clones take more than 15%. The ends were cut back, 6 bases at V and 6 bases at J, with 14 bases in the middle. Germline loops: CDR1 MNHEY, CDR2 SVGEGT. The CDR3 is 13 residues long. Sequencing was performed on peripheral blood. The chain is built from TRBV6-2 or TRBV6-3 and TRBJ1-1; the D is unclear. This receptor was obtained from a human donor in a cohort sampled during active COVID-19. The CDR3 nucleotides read TGTGCCAGCAGCTCGCGGGGTCGCGCTGAAGCTTTCTTT. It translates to CASSSRGRAEAFF.